The 21 T cell receptor beta chains given below trace back to one sample, sequenced in a study of blood T cell repertoires in COVID-19. The method was immunoSEQ multiplex PCR; TCRdb's version includes in-frame clones alone and lacks a portion of them. Found here are about 330,000 clones, roughly 88% of them singletons; the top ten hold around 1.5%. The sequenced sample consisted of peripheral blood. These receptors were obtained from a woman aged 45 to 65 with acute or convalescent COVID-19.

This clone was recorded a few times. The genes are TRBV6-1 and TRBJ2-7; tentatively, D is TRBD2 (5 bases). CDR1 is MNHNS and CDR2 is SASEGT in the germline V gene. V shed 3 bases and J shed 0 bases, with 12 bases lying between them. There are 15 residues in the CDR3. The chain's CDR3 is CASSEDGVSSYEQYF. The CDR3 nucleotides read TGTGCCAGCAGTGAGGACGGGGTAAGCTCCTACGAGCAGTACTTC.

This chain uses TRBV7-9 with TRBJ1-1, with TRBD1 identical over 8 bases. The CDR3 runs 14 residues. CDR1 and CDR2 (germline): SEHNR, FQNEAQ (reference sequence). Unmatched junction bases numbered 4, after V lost 5 bases and J lost 2 bases. The CDR3 region is CASSAQGGNTEAFF. The CDR3 DNA reads TGTGCCAGCAGCGCACAGGGGGGCAACACTGAAGCTTTCTTT.

The chain joins TRBV7-2 to TRBJ2-3; TRBD2 is a possible D gene (6 bases). CDR1 is SGHTA, CDR2 FQGNSA, per germline. Trimming cost V 5 bases and J 0 bases, with 15 bases left between them. CDR3 size: 16 residues. Here the CDR3 reads CASSGGSGLSTDTQYF. The CDR3 bases are TGTGCCAGCAGCGGGGGTAGCGGTCTAAGCACAGATACGCAGTATTTT.

The table lists this clone with a few counts. The CDR3 coding sequence is TGTGCCAGCAGCCCCGGGACTAGCGGAGTTTATACGCAGTATTTT. Translated: CASSPGTSGVYTQYF. The genes are TRBV28 and TRBJ2-3; TRBD2 matches 11 bases. CDR1 is MDHEN, CDR2 SYDVKM, per germline. This CDR3 is built from 15 residues. J was trimmed by 7 bases and V by 6 bases; bases with no gene match: 9.

V gene TRBV28 combines with J gene TRBJ2-5, with D maybe TRBD1 (6 bases). V was cut by 2 bases and J by 3 bases, with 13 bases left in between. The CDR3 consists of 15 residues. Germline V gene sequence: CDR1 MDHEN, CDR2 SYDVKM. CDR3 nucleotides: TGTGCCAGCAGTTTACGCAAATGGACAGAAGAGACCCAGTACTTC. Its translation is CASSLRKWTEETQYF.

The V gene is TRBV2, the J gene TRBJ1-4; 8 bases agree with TRBD1. The germline V gene has CDR1 SNHLY and CDR2 FYNNEI. Trimming at V came to 8 bases and at J to 0 bases, leaving 5 bases not matched to a gene. There are 15 residues in the CDR3. The CDR3 loop is CASAPQGATNEKLFF. The CDR3 nucleotides read TGTGCCAGCGCACCACAGGGGGCAACTAATGAAAAACTGTTTTTT.

About this clone: An end of the junction does not agree with germline; a read error may underlie this. The chain has TRBV14 and TRBJ2-5, with 8 nucleotides matching TRBD1. CDR1 is SGHDN, CDR2 FVKESK, per germline. CDR3 length equals 13 residues. The CDR3, as DNA: TGTGCCAGCAGCGAAGACAGGGGAGAGACCCAGTACTTC. This gives the protein CASSEDRGETQYF. The full variable domain, rest sourced from reference TRBV14 and TRBJ2-5, is EAGVTQFPSHSVIEKGQTVTLRCDPISGHDNLYWYRRVMGKEIKFLLHFVKESKQDESGMPNNRFLAERTGGTYSTLKVQPAELEDSGVYFCASSEDRGETQYFGPGTRLLVL.

The chain links TRBV30 to TRBJ1-3; D is unclear. V was shortened by 0 bases and J by 4 bases, with 4 bases between the two germline ends. Germline V gives CDR1 GTSNPN, CDR2 SVGIG (reference sequence). This CDR3 comprises 12 residues. This CDR3 reads CAWSVQGNTIYF. The CDR3 DNA reads as TGTGCCTGGAGTGTACAGGGAAACACCATATATTTT. The whole variable domain, remainder taken from reference TRBV30 and TRBJ1-3, is SQTIHQWPATLVQPVGSPLSLECTVEGTSNPNLYWYRQAAGRGLQLLFYSVGIGQISSEVPQNLSASRPQDRQFILSSKKLLLSDSGFYLCAWSVQGNTIYFGEGSWLTVV.

This chain connects TRBV6-1 to TRBJ1-5, with unresolved D. This CDR3 has 13 residues. Trimming took 2 bases from V and 7 from J, leaving 9 bases between them. The germline V gene has CDR1 MNHNS and CDR2 SASEGT. The CDR3 sequence is CASSERIVQPQHF. CDR3 nucleotide sequence: TGTGCCAGCAGTGAAAGAATAGTCCAGCCCCAGCATTTT.

The gene calls are TRBV7-8 and TRBJ1-4; 7 positions agree with TRBD1. Germline CDR1 reads SGHVS; CDR2 reads FQNEAQ. The junction had 6 bases not matched to a gene; V was cut back by 4 bases and J by 7 bases. The CDR3 is 14 amino acids. CDR3 in DNA: TGTGCCAGCAGCTCATTGACAGGGACTGAAAAACTGTTTTTT. Translation: CASSSLTGTEKLFF.

The J gene is TRBJ2-2, the V gene TRBV5-1, with 10 bases identical to TRBD2. CDR1 and CDR2 from the germline V gene are SGHRS and YFSETQ. The CDR3 totals 15 residues. Trimming took 1 base from V and 6 from J; bases not matched to a gene: 3. CDR3 in amino acids: CASSLLAGESGELFF. CDR3 coding DNA: TGCGCCAGCAGCTTGCTAGCGGGAGAATCCGGGGAGCTGTTTTTT.

The gene calls are TRBV20-1 and TRBJ2-3; perhaps TRBD2 as D (7 bases). Trimming removed 3 bases from V and 3 bases from J, with 22 bases in between. The CDR3 sequence is 17 residues long. CDR1 and CDR2 from the germline V gene are DFQATT and SNEGSKA (reference sequence). CDR3 region: CSASPPLGAGETDTQYF. DNA for the CDR3: TGCAGTGCTAGTCCCCCCCTGGGGGCGGGAGAGACAGATACGCAGTATTTT.

The chain uses TRBV19 and TRBJ2-7; 8 nucleotides agree with TRBD2. The CDR3 contains 13 residues. Germline trimming cut 5 bases from V and 4 bases from J; bases unmatched to any gene: 4. Germline CDR1 is LNHDA and CDR2 is SQIVND (reference sequence). This chain's CDR3 is CASSREGQYEQYF. The DNA for the CDR3 is TGTGCCAGTAGTCGGGAGGGTCAGTACGAGCAGTACTTC.

This clone was seen a handful of times. The sample carries other DNA sequences with the same CDR3. The chain couples TRBV24-1 to TRBJ2-7; tentative D call: TRBD1 (5 bases). Trimming took 3 bases from V and 3 from J, leaving 11 bases between them. The CDR3 runs 14 residues. From germline, CDR1 is KGHDR and CDR2 SFDVKD. The CDR3 protein is CATSDPRVNYEQYF. The CDR3 nucleotides read TGTGCCACCAGTGATCCCAGGGTTAACTACGAGCAGTACTTC.

The chain carries TRBV5-1 and TRBJ2-7; 8 positions match TRBD2. The CDR3 extends over 14 amino acids. CDR1 SGHRS and CDR2 YFSETQ come from the germline V gene. Trimming cost V 0 bases and J 6 bases; bases outside gene matches: 5. DNA for the CDR3: TGCGCCAGCAGCTTGGATGGCGGGAGGCTCGAGCAGTACTTC. Translating it yields CASSLDGGRLEQYF.

In DNA, the CDR3 is TGTGCCAGCAGCTTGGTAGGGGCGGATACGCAGTATTTT. Translating gives CASSLVGADTQYF. The V gene is TRBV5-4, the J gene TRBJ2-3; D might be TRBD1 (5 bases). This CDR3 contains 13 residues. The germline gives CDR1 SGHNT, CDR2 YYREEE (reference sequence). The germline V and J ends were trimmed by 0 bases and 6 bases, with 8 bases remaining between them.

The chain combines TRBV5-1 with TRBJ2-1; 11 bases fit TRBD2. The CDR3 is 17 residues long. The germline gives CDR1 SGHRS, CDR2 YFSETQ. V trimming: 4 bases; J trimming: 6 bases; junction bases outside the gene matches: 12. The CDR3 coding sequence is TGCGCCAGCAGCCCCGCTACTAGCGGGAGTTTCGTCAATGAGCAGTTCTTC. Translated: CASSPATSGSFVNEQFF.

In this sample, this clone turned up a few times. V gene TRBV18 combines with J gene TRBJ2-2, with TRBD1 matching over 10 bases. This CDR3 has 17 residues. Germline V CDR1 and CDR2: KGHSH, LQKENI. V dropped 1 base and J dropped 0; count of bases not matched to a gene: 2. Here the CDR3 reads CASSPRTGGANTGELFF. Here the CDR3 DNA reads TGTGCCAGCTCACCACGGACAGGGGGAGCGAACACCGGGGAGCTGTTTTTT.

This clone was observed once. This chain uses TRBV19 with TRBJ2-6, with D perhaps TRBD1 (5 bases). The V end was cut by 1 base, the J end by 4 bases, with 14 bases between. The CDR3 is 17 residues long. CDR1 and CDR2 (germline): LNHDA, SQIVND (reference sequence). The CDR3 DNA reads TGTGCCAGTAGTATAGCTGGCAGGGTAACGGGGGCCAACGTCCTGACTTTC. Translated, it gives CASSIAGRVTGANVLTF.

The chain uses TRBV28 and TRBJ2-7; possible D gene TRBD1, 7 bases. Germline assignment: CDR1 MDHEN and CDR2 SYDVKM. The CDR3 runs to 14 residues. With 6 bases removed from V and 6 bases from J, the gap between germline ends came to 18 bases. CDR3 in amino acids: CASRLRTGGGEQYF. Here the CDR3 DNA reads TGTGCCAGCAGGCTACGGACAGGAGGGGGCGAGCAGTACTTC.

The V gene is TRBV6-4, the J gene TRBJ2-1; tentative D call: TRBD1 (6 bases). This CDR3 region has 15 residues. Germline V gives CDR1 MRHNA, CDR2 SNTAGT. The V and J ends lost 5 bases and 5 bases respectively, with 16 bases between them. The CDR3 loop is CASSFDRLGHNEQFF. CDR3 in DNA: TGTGCCAGCAGTTTCGACAGGTTGGGGCACAATGAGCAGTTCTTC.